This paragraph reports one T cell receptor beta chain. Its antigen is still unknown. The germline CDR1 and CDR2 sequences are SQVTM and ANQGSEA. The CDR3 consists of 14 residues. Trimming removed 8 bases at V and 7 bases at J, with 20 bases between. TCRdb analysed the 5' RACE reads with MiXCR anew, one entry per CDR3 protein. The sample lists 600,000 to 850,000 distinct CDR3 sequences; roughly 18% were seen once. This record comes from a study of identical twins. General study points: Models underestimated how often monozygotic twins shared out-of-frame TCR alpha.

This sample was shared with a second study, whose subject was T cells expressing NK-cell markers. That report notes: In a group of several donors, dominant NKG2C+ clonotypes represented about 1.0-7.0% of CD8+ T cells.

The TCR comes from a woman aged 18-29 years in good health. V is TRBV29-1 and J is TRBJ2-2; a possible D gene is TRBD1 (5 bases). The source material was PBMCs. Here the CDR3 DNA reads TGCAGCATCCCGAAAGGGGTACCGGGCGGGGAGCTGTTTTTT. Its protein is CSIPKGVPGGELFF.